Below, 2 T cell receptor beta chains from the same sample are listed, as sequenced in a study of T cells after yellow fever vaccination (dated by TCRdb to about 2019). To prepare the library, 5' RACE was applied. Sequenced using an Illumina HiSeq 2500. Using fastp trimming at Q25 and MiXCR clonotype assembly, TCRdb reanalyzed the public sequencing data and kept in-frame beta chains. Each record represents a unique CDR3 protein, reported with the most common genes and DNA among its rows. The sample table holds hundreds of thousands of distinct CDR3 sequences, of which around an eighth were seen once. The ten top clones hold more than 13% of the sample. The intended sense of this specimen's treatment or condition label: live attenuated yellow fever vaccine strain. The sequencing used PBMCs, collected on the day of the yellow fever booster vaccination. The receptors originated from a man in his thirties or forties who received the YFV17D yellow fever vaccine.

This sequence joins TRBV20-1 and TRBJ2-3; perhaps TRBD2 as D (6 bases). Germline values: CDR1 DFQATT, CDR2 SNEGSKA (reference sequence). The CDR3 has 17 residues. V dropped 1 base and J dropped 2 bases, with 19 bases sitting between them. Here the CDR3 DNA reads TGCAGTGCTAGAGCCCACGGGGCGGCGGGGTTCACAGATACGCAGTATTTT. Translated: CSARAHGAAGFTDTQYF.

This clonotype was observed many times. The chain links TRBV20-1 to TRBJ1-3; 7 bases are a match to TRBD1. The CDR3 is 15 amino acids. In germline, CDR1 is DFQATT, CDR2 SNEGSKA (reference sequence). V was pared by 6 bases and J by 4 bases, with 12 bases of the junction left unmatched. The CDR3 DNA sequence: TGCAGTGCCTTAAATAACAGGGGCGCCGGAAACACCATATATTTT. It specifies CSALNNRGAGNTIYF.